The rows below give T cell receptor beta chains drawn from one sample of a study of blood T cell repertoires in COVID-19. Using immunoSEQ multiplex PCR, the repertoire was profiled, and TCRdb retains in-frame clones only, with some absent. The table shows more than 120,000 clones, with roughly 89% occurring only once. Sequenced sample: peripheral blood. These receptors were taken from a woman between 50 and 59 years old with active or convalescent COVID-19. CDR3s include the opening cysteine and the closing phenylalanine or tryptophan. D genes are given only for firm matches. Clone sizes are given selectively: once, few, many, or a class where the clone is expanded.

>TRBD2|TRBV6-4|TRBJ2-7|-
TGTGCCAGCAGCCCCTCTAGCGGGAGTTACGAGCAGTACTTC
CASSPSSGSYEQYF
>TRBD2|TRBV2|TRBJ2-7|once
TGTGCCAGCAGTGGACTAGCGGGAGGTAACGAGCAGTACTTC
CASSGLAGGNEQYF
>-|TRBV30|TRBJ1-2|-
TGTGCCTGGCAGGGTTCTAACTATGGCTACACCTTC
CAWQGSNYGYTF
>-|TRBV2|TRBJ1-2|few
TGTGCCAGCAGTGAATTGCAGGGCGATGGCTACACCTTC
CASSELQGDGYTF
>-|TRBV27|TRBJ2-3|-
TGTGCCAGCAGTTTAAGGTCAGGGAGGGATACGCAGTATTTT
CASSLRSGRDTQYF
>-|TRBV5-8|TRBJ2-5|-
TGTGCCAGCAGCTTGAACAGGGACCACTTCCAAGAGACCCAGTACTTC
CASSLNRDHFQETQYF
>TRBD1|TRBV6-2/TRBV6-3|TRBJ1-4|-
TGTGCCAGCAGTTCTAATTCCGGACAGGGGAATGAAAAACTGTTTTTT
CASSSNSGQGNEKLFF
>-|TRBV15|TRBJ2-6|once
TGTGCCACCAGCAGAGGGCGAGGGTCTGGGGCCAACGTCCTGACTTTC
CATSRGRGSGANVLTF
>-|TRBV14|TRBJ1-2|-
TGTGCCAGCAGCCAAGAAGACGGGGGGCCTGGCTACACCTTC
CASSQEDGGPGYTF
>TRBD2|TRBV7-2|TRBJ2-1|few
TGTGCCAGCAGCCGTGTCGGGACTAGCGGACACAATGAGCAGTTCTTC
CASSRVGTSGHNEQFF
>TRBD1|TRBV4-1|TRBJ1-1|-
TGCGCCAGCAGCCAAGTTATCCGGGACAGGGGGATCTACAACACTGAAGCTTTCTTT
CASSQVIRDRGIYNTEAFF
>TRBD1|TRBV6-1|TRBJ2-7|-
TGTGCCAGCAGTGTCACCCCGGGACAGCGCTCTTACGAGCAGTACTTC
CASSVTPGQRSYEQYF
>TRBD2|TRBV3-1/TRBV3-2|TRBJ2-1|-
TGTGCCAGCAGCCAAATTGGGGGGGGCTCCTACAATGAGCAGTTCTTC
CASSQIGGGSYNEQFF
>-|TRBV11-2|TRBJ2-2|-
TGTGCCAGCAGCTTAGATAATGGCCAGGCCGGCACCGGGGAGCTGTTTTTT
CASSLDNGQAGTGELFF
>TRBD1|TRBV28|TRBJ1-2|-
TGTGCCAGCGGACAGGTCTATGGCTACACCTTC
CASGQVYGYTF
>-|TRBV20-1|TRBJ2-1|-
TGCAGTGTTAACTACTACAATGAGCAGTTCTTC
CSVNYYNEQFF
>-|TRBV19|TRBJ2-6|few
TGTGCCAGTAGTAAGCAGGGGTCTGGGGCCAACGTCCTGACTTTC
CASSKQGSGANVLTF
>-|TRBV7-9|TRBJ1-1|-
TGTGCCAGCAGCCTTGACAATCCTGAAGCTTTCTTT
CASSLDNPEAFF
>-|TRBV7-9|TRBJ2-1|-
TGTGCCAGCAGCTTATTATCGGGAGTCTCCTACAATGAGCAGTTCTTC
CASSLLSGVSYNEQFF
>TRBD2|TRBV5-1|TRBJ2-5|-
TGCGCCAGCAGCTTGACGGATAGCGGGAGGGCCCGAGGCGAGACCCAGTACTTC
CASSLTDSGRARGETQYF
>TRBD1|TRBV28|TRBJ2-7|-
TGTGCCAGCAGCCCATTCGGGACAGGGGGCCTCTACGAGCAGTACTTC
CASSPFGTGGLYEQYF
>-|TRBV19|TRBJ1-2|-
TGTGCCAGTAGTACCGGTACCCAGGGCCATGGCTACACCTTC
CASSTGTQGHGYTF
>-|TRBV5-1|TRBJ2-3|-
TGCGCCAGCAGCTTGGCCGGACAGACCACAGATACGCAGTATTTT
CASSLAGQTTDTQYF
>-|TRBV27|TRBJ1-2|few
TGTGCCAGCAGTGGACGGGGTAACTATGGCTACACCTTC
CASSGRGNYGYTF
>-|TRBV15|TRBJ2-7|-
TGTGCCACCAGCCTTGACAGCTACGAGCAGTACTTC
CATSLDSYEQYF
>-|TRBV3-1/TRBV3-2|TRBJ1-2|-
TGTGCCAGCAGCTACGGCCCCGGGGAATATGGCTACACCTTC
CASSYGPGEYGYTF